The source of this TCR beta chain is a study of OX40 agonist ivuxolimab in advanced cancers. For the study at large: Of mixed ages from roughly 23 to 80 and averaging 60 years, the group was over 80% male. Three patients responded partially, comprising one with hepatocellular carcinoma and two with cutaneous melanoma. Therapy given before enrollment (anti-PD-1, anti-PD-L1 or anti-CTLA-4) was allowed, and roughly 41% had some.

Trimming removed 3 bases at V and 4 bases at J, with 10 bases between. This CDR3 is built from 14 residues. CDR1 and CDR2 from the germline V gene are MDHEN and SYDVKM. Findings of the study overall: By week 6 at 0.1 to 3.0 mg/kg, blood CD4+ and CD8+ T cells had expanded clonally.

Data came from immunoSEQ multiplex PCR; TCRdb stores just in-frame clones and leaves some out. The sample has some 70,000 clones; roughly nine tenths are singletons. Comment on this clone: Its antigen is still unknown.

The source was CD4+ or CD8+ T cells sorted from blood, collected in a trial of the OX40 agonist ivuxolimab. This TCR came from an adult with an advanced solid tumor such as melanoma, head and neck, liver or kidney cancer. The rearrangement uses TRBV28 and TRBJ1-5; unclear D gene. CDR3 DNA: TGTGCCAGCAGTTTTATCCGGGAGAATCAGCCCCAGCATTTT. Translating gives CASSFIRENQPQHF.